These 11 T cell receptor beta chains came from one sample sequenced in a study of shared clonotypes between healthy human individuals. The table came from immunoSEQ multiplex PCR; TCRdb's copy has only in-frame clones and leaves some out. Of some 2,400,000 clones listed, roughly 95% are singletons. Sequencing was done on a sample of naive CD4+ T cells sorted from blood. Sample subset: CD45RA+ positively selected. The receptors were sampled from a man in his late teens or twenties in good health.

The genes are TRBV6-5 and TRBJ2-2, with D possibly being TRBD1 (6 bases). The V gene's germline CDR1 is MNHEY and CDR2 SVGAGI. The V and J ends lost 0 bases and 1 base respectively, with 9 bases between them. The CDR3 length is 16 residues. The CDR3 reads CASSYSRTVNTGELFF. CDR3 bases: TGTGCCAGCAGTTACTCGAGGACAGTGAACACCGGGGAGCTGTTTTTT.

CDR3 amino acids: CASSILTDNYGYTF. CDR3 in DNA: TGTGCCAGCAGTATCCTGACAGACAACTATGGCTACACCTTC. V is TRBV6-6 and J is TRBJ1-2; perhaps TRBD1 as D (5 bases). Germline CDR1 reads MNHNY; CDR2 reads SVGAGI (reference sequence). V was clipped by 5 bases and J by 2 bases, with 12 bases between them. CDR3 length: 14 residues.

This clone has just one count. The chain employs TRBV10-3 and TRBJ2-6; unclear D gene. V was cut by 4 bases and J by 0 bases, with 13 bases left in between. Germline loops: CDR1 ENHRY, CDR2 SYGVKD. The CDR3 has 17 residues. CDR3 sequence (DNA): TGTGCCATCAGTGGGTTCCAGCCGACCTCTGGGGCCAACGTCCTGACTTTC. It specifies CAISGFQPTSGANVLTF.

CDR3 region: CASRSNRDKAYEQYF. The CDR3 bases are TGTGCCAGCAGGTCAAACCGGGACAAAGCCTACGAGCAGTACTTC. The rearrangement links TRBV6-5 to TRBJ2-7, with a tentative D call TRBD1 (6 bases). Germline CDR1 reads MNHEY; CDR2 reads SVGAGI. CDR3 length equals 15 residues. V gave up 6 bases and J gave up 2 bases, with 17 bases separating them.

The chain carries TRBV11-2 and TRBJ2-7; TRBD1 might be the D (6 bases). CDR1 and CDR2 from the germline V gene are SGHAT and FQNNGV. V was shortened by 0 bases and J by 6 bases, with 15 bases between the two germline ends. The CDR3 is 15 residues long. The DNA of the CDR3 is TGTGCCAGCAGCTTAGAAGGGACCAGGGGCGGCGAGCAGTACTTC. Its translation is CASSLEGTRGGEQYF.

Of note for this clone: Different DNA sequences within this sample yield the same CDR3. The J gene is TRBJ2-1, the V gene TRBV5-1; D perhaps matches TRBD2 (5 bases). Trimming cost V 2 bases and J 3 bases, with 12 bases left between them. CDR3 length equals 15 residues. The germline CDR1 and CDR2 sequences are SGHRS and YFSETQ. The CDR3 loop reads CASSLSSGVYNEQFF. The DNA for the CDR3 is TGCGCCAGCAGCTTATCCAGCGGAGTCTACAATGAGCAGTTCTTC.

This clone was seen just once. The gene calls are TRBV11-2 and TRBJ2-3; 9 bases fit TRBD1. V was clipped by 5 bases and J by 2 bases; unmatched bases: 5. CDR3 length: 15 amino acids. The germline gives CDR1 SGHAT, CDR2 FQNNGV. CDR3 amino acids: CASSGGTGYTDTQYF. The CDR3, as DNA: TGTGCCAGCAGCGGCGGGACAGGGTACACAGATACGCAGTATTTT. Full variable domain (rest looked up from reference TRBV11-2 and TRBJ2-3): EAGVAQSPRYKIIEKRQSVAFWCNPISGHATLYWYQQILGQGPKLLIQFQNNGVVDDSQLPKDRFSAERLKGVDSTLKIQPAKLEDSAVYLCASSGGTGYTDTQYFGPGTRLTVL.

In this sample, this clone turned up once. This chain's CDR3 is CASSPMGTGTYEQYF. The CDR3 DNA is TGTGCCAGCTCACCAATGGGCACCGGGACCTACGAGCAGTACTTC. The chain uses TRBV18 and TRBJ2-7, with D possibly TRBD2 on 5 matching bases. CDR1 KGHSH and CDR2 LQKENI come from the germline V gene. CDR3 length equals 15 residues. V dropped 2 bases and J dropped 2 bases, with 13 bases sitting between them.

The chain uses TRBV2 and TRBJ1-1; D is unclear. CDR3 length: 12 amino acids. Trimming removed 5 bases from V and 6 bases from J, with 10 bases in between. Looked up from germline, CDR1 is SNHLY and CDR2 is FYNNEI. CDR3 bases: TGTGCCAGCAGTTTTTGGATTTCTGAAGCTTTCTTT. Its translation is CASSFWISEAFF.

V and J are TRBV11-1 and TRBJ2-6, with D uncertain. The CDR3 totals 15 residues. Per the germline V gene, CDR1 is SGHAT and CDR2 is FQDESV (reference sequence). Trimming took off 5 bases at V and 4 bases at J, with 12 bases between the two ends. The CDR3 protein is CASSPRQQGANVLTF. CDR3 DNA sequence: TGTGCCAGCAGCCCACGACAACAAGGGGCCAACGTCCTGACTTTC.

A single count supports this clone. The rearrangement links TRBV30 to TRBJ1-5, with TRBD1 matching over 7 bases. CDR1 GTSNPN and CDR2 SVGIG come from the germline V gene (reference sequence). CDR3 length: 13 residues. V lost 5 bases, J lost 3 bases, and 4 bases stayed unmatched. The CDR3 sequence: CAWATGFNQPQHF. The CDR3 nucleotides read TGTGCCTGGGCGACAGGGTTCAATCAGCCCCAGCATTTT. Looking up the rest from reference TRBV30 and TRBJ1-5 gives the full variable domain: SQTIHQWPATLVQPVGSPLSLECTVEGTSNPNLYWYRQAAGRGLQLLFYSVGIGQISSEVPQNLSASRPQDRQFILSSKKLLLSDSGFYLCAWATGFNQPQHFGDGTRLSIL.